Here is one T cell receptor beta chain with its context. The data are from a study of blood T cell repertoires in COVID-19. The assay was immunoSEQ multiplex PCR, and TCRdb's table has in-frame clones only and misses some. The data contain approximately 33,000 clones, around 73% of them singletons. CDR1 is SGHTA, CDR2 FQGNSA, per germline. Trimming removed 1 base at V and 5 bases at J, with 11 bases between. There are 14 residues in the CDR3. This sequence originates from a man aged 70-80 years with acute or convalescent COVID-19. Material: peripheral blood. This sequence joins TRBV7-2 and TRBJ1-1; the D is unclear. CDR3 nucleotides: TGTGCCAGCAGCTTAGGGCGGGAGAGGACTGAAGCTTTCTTT. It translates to CASSLGRERTEAFF.